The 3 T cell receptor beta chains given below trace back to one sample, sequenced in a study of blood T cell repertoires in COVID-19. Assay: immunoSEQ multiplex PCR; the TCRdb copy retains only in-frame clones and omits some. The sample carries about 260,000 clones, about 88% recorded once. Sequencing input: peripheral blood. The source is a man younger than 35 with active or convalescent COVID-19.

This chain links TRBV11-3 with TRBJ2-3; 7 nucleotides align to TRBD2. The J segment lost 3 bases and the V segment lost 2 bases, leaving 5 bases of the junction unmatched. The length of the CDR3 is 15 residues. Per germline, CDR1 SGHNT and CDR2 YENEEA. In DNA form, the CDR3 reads TGTGCCAGCAGCTTAAGCAGGGAGGGGACAGATACGCAGTATTTT. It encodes CASSLSREGTDTQYF. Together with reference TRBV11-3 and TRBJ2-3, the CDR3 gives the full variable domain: EAGVVQSPRYKIIEKKQPVAFWCNPISGHNTLYWYLQNLGQGPELLIRYENEEAVDDSQLPKDRFSAERLKGVDSTLKIQPAELGDSAVYLCASSLSREGTDTQYFGPGTRLTVL.

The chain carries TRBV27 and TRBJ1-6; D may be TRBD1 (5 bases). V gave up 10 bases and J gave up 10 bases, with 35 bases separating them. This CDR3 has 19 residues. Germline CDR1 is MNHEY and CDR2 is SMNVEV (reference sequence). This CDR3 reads CATDNISKTGRVGQSPLHF. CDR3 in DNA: TGTGCCACAGACAATATTTCCAAAACAGGTAGAGTGGGGCAGTCACCCCTCCACTTT.

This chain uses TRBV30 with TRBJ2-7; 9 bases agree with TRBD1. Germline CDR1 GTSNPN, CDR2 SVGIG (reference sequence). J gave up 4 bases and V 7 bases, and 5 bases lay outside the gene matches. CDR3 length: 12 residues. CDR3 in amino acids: CAYRDRDYEQYF. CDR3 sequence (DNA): TGTGCCTACCGGGACAGGGATTACGAGCAGTACTTC.